This record concerns one T cell receptor beta chain sequence. There is no known antigen for this receptor. Nothing much larger sits one base from this clone, and base qualities are not available. This specimen comes from a study of vaccination effects on CD4 cells after COVID-19 (dated 2022 in TCRdb). For the wider study: Each participant received two doses of an mRNA SARS-CoV-2 vaccine, either BNT162b2 or mRNA-1273. Pre-vaccine samples were drawn from a couple of convalescent patients 16 days and one week before the first dose, at 142 and 148 days after COVID-19 diagnosis. SARS-CoV-2 spike-specific CD4+ TCR repertoires were compared before and after mRNA vaccination in COVID-19 convalescent patients and in infection-naive vaccine recipients. A total of 10 COVID-19 convalescent patients and several SARS-CoV-2-naive healthy vaccine recipients were included in the full study. Cultures from other donors in the study were sequenced using the Oncomine TCR Beta short-read assay on an Illumina iSeq 100. Overall study results and their limits: Among convalescent patients, the spike-reactive repertoire after vaccination was made up mainly of new vaccine-induced clones that were largely distinct from the clones induced by infection. Marked clonal contraction was observed in both infection-induced and vaccine-induced clones at late post-vaccination timepoints, consistent with waning T cell responses. Limitations of the study were the small number of convalescent patients and the absence of early post-infection timepoints.

In the ViraFEST assay, PBMC were stimulated with viral peptide pools, and TCR sequencing was then used to find antigen-specific CD4+ T cell clonotypes based on their expansion. After about 9 days of culture, CD4+ T cells were isolated with the EasySep CD4+ T cell isolation kit. Convalescent patients had PCR-confirmed SARS-CoV-2 infection between March and December 2020, before Alpha, Beta and Delta variants emerged in the United States. Each well held some 1.9 million PBMC cultured in IMDM containing roughly 4.9% human AB serum, 8.5 to 10 IU/ml IL-2 and gentamicin, along with 8 to 10 ug/ml peptides. An HIV-1 Nef peptide pool served as the negative control culture condition. On days 3 and 7, half of the culture medium was replaced with fresh IL-2-containing medium. Unless otherwise noted, each peptide stimulation condition was cultured in triplicate wells. Using Ficoll-Paque Plus gradient centrifugation, PBMC were separated from whole blood and then either used fresh or cryopreserved at -140C. The QIAamp micro DNA kit was used to extract genomic DNA from the cultured CD4+ T cells.

Libraries came from the immunoSEQ multiplex PCR assay. DNA from the cultured and isolated CD4+ T cells underwent TCR beta CDR3 sequencing. On the study's bioinformatics: The analysis removed non-productive TCR sequences, trimmed reads to the CDR3 region, and retained only CDR3s that were 7 or more amino acids long. Antigen-specific clonotypes were identified with the MANAFEST web app by comparing expansion in peptide wells against reference cultures. To be called positive, a clone needed expansion at FDR<0.05 compared with the reference and with all other wells, an odds ratio greater than 5, and a frequency greater than 0.1% in two replicate wells. A clonotype was called cross-reactive if it was significantly expanded both in SARS-CoV-2 spike wells and in at least one common cold coronavirus spike condition. Levenshtein distance calculated with the stringdist R package was used to assess CDR3 similarity, and unrooted trees were constructed with ape in R 3.6.1. Entries here come from immuneACCESS through TCRdb and include only in-frame sequences with V and J called. Some clones fail to appear in such tables; in the studies checked, an unresolved V gene covers under half of the shortfall, and the cause of the remainder is unknown. From that table come the V and J calls and clone size; the DNA was used to work out D and trimming. For this sample there are roughly 70,000 clones; 65% to 75% appear just once. The top ten clones comprise about 5% of the sample.

The V and J ends are trimmed by 0 bases and 0 bases, leaving 7 bases between them. The germline V gene provides CDR1 SGHRS and CDR2 YFSETQ. From the cysteine through the phenylalanine, the CDR3 covers 15 amino acids. Just CDR3 DNA is preserved here, 45 bases in frame from base 1. The sample consisted of CD4+ T cells from PBMCs cultured with HIV peptides, taken before COVID-19 vaccination. The cell subset or site label of this sample denotes: HIV-1 Nef peptide pool negative control/reference culture. The sequence links TRBV5-1 to TRBJ1-3; a confident D gene designation cannot be given. The sequence derives from a human donor who had a prior SARS-CoV-2 infection. The CDR3 region reads CASSLGASSGNTIYF. The sequenced DNA is TGCGCCAGCAGCTTGGGCGCTAGCTCTGGAAACACCATATATTTT. Joined to the reference TRBV5-1 and TRBJ1-3 proteins, this CDR3 gives the full variable domain: KAGVTQTPRYLIKTRGQQVTLSCSPISGHRSVSWYQQTPGQGLQFLFEYFSETQRNKGNFPGRFSGRQFSNSRSEMNVSTLELGDSALYLCASSLGASSGNTIYFGEGSWLTVV.